This T cell receptor (beta chain) was found in a study of graft-versus-host responses after intestinal transplantation. Clones were read by immunoSEQ multiplex PCR, and TCRdb kept only the in-frame ones, dropping some. The data hold approximately 90,000 clones, with under 95% observed a single time. As to this clone: What it binds is unknown.

CDR1 is SGHDN and CDR2 is FVKESK in the germline V gene. The CDR3 consists of 17 residues. Unmatched junction bases numbered 8, after V lost 1 base and J lost 0 bases. The chain links TRBV14 to TRBJ1-2; 7 positions match TRBD1. The starting material was unstimulated CD8+ T cells sorted from spleen or lymph node cells, obtained before intestinal transplant. The source is a human donor who received an intestinal transplant. DNA of the CDR3: TGTGCCAGCAGCCAAGGCCAAAAGACAGGGTCTAACTATGGCTACACCTTC. It is translated as CASSQGQKTGSNYGYTF.